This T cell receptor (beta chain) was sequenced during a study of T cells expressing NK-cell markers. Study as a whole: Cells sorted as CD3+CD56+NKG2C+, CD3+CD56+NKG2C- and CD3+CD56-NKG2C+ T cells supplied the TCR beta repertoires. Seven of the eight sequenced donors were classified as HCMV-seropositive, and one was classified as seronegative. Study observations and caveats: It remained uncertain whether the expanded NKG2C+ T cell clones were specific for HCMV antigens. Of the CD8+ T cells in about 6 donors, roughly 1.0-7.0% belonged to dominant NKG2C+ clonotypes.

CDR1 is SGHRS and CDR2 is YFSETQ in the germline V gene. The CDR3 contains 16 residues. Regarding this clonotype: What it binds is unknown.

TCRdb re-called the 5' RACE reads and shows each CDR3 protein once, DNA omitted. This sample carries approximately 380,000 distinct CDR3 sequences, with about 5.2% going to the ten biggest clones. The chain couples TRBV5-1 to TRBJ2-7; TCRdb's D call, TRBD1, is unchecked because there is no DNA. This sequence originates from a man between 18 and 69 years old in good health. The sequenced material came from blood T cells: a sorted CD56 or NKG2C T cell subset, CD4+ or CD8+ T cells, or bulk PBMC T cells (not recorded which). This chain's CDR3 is CASSLAGAEVSYEQYF. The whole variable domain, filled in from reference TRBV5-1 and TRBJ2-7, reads KAGVTQTPRYLIKTRGQQVTLSCSPISGHRSVSWYQQTPGQGLQFLFEYFSETQRNKGNFPGRFSGRQFSNSRSEMNVSTLELGDSALYLCASSLAGAEVSYEQYFGPGTRLTVT.